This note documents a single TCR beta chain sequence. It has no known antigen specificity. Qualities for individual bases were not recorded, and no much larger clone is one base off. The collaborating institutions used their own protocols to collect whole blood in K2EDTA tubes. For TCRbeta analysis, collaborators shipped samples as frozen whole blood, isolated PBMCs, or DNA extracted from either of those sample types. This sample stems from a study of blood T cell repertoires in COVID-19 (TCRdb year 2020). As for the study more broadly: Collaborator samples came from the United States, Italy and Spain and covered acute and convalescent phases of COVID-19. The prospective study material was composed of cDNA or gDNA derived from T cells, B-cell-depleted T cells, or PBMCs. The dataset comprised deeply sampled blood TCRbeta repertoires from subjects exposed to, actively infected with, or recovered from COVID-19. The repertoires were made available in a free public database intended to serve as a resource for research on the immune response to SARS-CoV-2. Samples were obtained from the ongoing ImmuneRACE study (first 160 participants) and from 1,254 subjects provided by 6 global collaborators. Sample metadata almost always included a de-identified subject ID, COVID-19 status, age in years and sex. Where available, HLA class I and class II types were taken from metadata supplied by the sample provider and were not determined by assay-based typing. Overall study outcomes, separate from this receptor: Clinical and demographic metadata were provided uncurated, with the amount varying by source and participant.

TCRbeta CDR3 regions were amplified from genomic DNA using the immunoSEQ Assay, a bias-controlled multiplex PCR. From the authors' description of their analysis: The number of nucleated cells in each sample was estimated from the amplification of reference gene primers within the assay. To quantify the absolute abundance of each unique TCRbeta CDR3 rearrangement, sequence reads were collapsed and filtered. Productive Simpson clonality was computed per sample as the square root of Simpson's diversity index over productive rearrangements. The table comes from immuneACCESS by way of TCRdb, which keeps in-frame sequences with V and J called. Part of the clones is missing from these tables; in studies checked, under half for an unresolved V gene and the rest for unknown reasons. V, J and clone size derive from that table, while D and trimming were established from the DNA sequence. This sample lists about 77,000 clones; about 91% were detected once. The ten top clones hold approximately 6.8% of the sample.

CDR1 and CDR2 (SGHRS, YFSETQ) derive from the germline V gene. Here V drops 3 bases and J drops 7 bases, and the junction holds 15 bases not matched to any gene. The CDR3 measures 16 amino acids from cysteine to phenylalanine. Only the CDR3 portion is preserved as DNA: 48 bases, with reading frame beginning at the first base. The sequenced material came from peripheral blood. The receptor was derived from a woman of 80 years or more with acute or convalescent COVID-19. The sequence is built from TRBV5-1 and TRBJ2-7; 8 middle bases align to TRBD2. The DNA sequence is TGCGCCAGCAGCTCCCTCCCCAGCGGGGGCCCTAGGGAGCAGTACTTC. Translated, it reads CASSSLPSGGPREQYF.